The TCR beta chain under discussion was sequenced for a study of Ad26.COV2.S vaccination and SARS-CoV-2 variants. Study information: Doses of Ad26.COV2.S were injected into muscle once or twice, 56 days apart. Study results and limitations: Reported post-vaccination CD8+ and CD4+ T cell responses to spike showed substantial breadth.

Repertoires were generated with immunoSEQ multiplex PCR, while TCRdb's copy carries only in-frame clones and drops some. The sample has about 480,000 clones, roughly 87% seen once. About this clone: The antigen is unknown.

The length of the CDR3 is 13 residues. V lost 6 bases and J 7 bases, leaving 15 bases between the germline ends. In germline, CDR1 is MDHEN, CDR2 SYDVKM. Specified treatment: some 20 received Ad26.COV2.S at low or high dose, single or two shots; roughly five received placebo; per-sample allocation not given. After the first vaccine or placebo injection, samples were drawn on day 63. An Ad26 vector carrying the Wuhan-strain SARS-CoV-2 spike served as the vaccine. This chain joins TRBV28 and TRBJ1-2; D might be TRBD1 (6 bases). The sequences come from peripheral blood, collected in a trial of Ad26.COV2.S vaccine versus placebo. The TCR was taken from a person between 18 and 60 years old who received the Ad26.COV2.S COVID-19 vaccine or a placebo. For the CDR3, the DNA is TGTGCCAGCAGATCGACAGGTTGGGGTGGCTACACCTTC. Translated: CASRSTGWGGYTF.